These 20 T cell receptor beta chains were all obtained from the same sample, sequenced in a study of shared clonotypes between healthy human individuals. Assay: immunoSEQ multiplex PCR; the TCRdb copy retains only in-frame clones and omits some. The top ten clones hold roughly 0.4% of a sample with approximately 1.4 million clones, 98% of them seen once. The sequenced material came from naive CD4+ T cells sorted from blood. Specified subset: CD45RA+ positively selected. These receptors were collected from a man aged 30-40 years in good health.

CDR3 loop: CASSLVAGEDNEQFF. In DNA, the CDR3 is TGTGCCAGCAGCTTGGTAGCGGGAGAAGACAATGAGCAGTTCTTC. The chain recombines TRBV5-4 with TRBJ2-1; 9 bases fit TRBD2. The germline gives CDR1 SGHNT, CDR2 YYREEE (reference sequence). V lost 0 bases and J lost 5; bases outside the gene matches: 3. The CDR3 runs 15 residues.

This chain connects TRBV4-1 to TRBJ1-5; D call uncertain. The V end was cut by 0 bases, the J end by 3 bases, with 9 bases between. The CDR3 spans 15 residues. Germline CDR1 reads MGHRA; CDR2 reads YSYEKL. CDR3 nucleotides: TGCGCCAGCAGCCAAGATGGAACAGACAATCAGCCCCAGCATTTT. Amino acids: CASSQDGTDNQPQHF.

The rearrangement uses TRBV7-2 and TRBJ1-5; no firm D call. Trimming shortened V by 1 base and J by 15 bases, and 13 bases separated the two germline ends. This CDR3 is 12 amino acids long. Germline-derived CDR1 and CDR2 are SGHTA and FQGNSA. Here the CDR3 reads CASSLESGIPHF. The DNA of the CDR3 is TGTGCCAGCAGCTTAGAGTCTGGGATACCGCATTTT.

The chain recombines TRBV2 with TRBJ1-4; maybe TRBD1 (5 bases). The V end was cut by 0 bases, the J end by 7 bases, with 9 bases between. The CDR3 is 14 residues long. CDR1 and CDR2 from the germline V gene are SNHLY and FYNNEI. CDR3 DNA sequence: TGTGCCAGCAGTGAAGCGGGGGGTCGTGAAAAACTGTTTTTT. Translation: CASSEAGGREKLFF.

The chain combines TRBV2 with TRBJ2-1, with TRBD1 as a possible D gene (5 bases). CDR1 and CDR2 (germline): SNHLY, FYNNEI. V was pared by 3 bases and J by 9 bases, with 12 bases between. The CDR3 has 13 amino acids. The CDR3 sequence: CASSDGAGFEQFF. In DNA form, the CDR3 reads TGTGCCAGCAGTGATGGAGCAGGGTTTGAGCAGTTCTTC.

The chain couples TRBV27 to TRBJ1-5, with 9 positions matching TRBD1. CDR1 and CDR2 from the germline V gene are MNHEY and SMNVEV (reference sequence). The length of the CDR3 is 16 residues. Trimming removed 5 bases from V and 0 bases from J; junction bases left unmatched: 5. The CDR3 loop reads CASSPDRGLSNQPQHF. The CDR3 DNA reads as TGTGCCAGCAGTCCGGACAGGGGACTTAGCAATCAGCCCCAGCATTTT.

The chain uses TRBV4-3 and TRBJ2-1, with D possibly TRBD1 on 6 matching bases. Between the trimmed V and J ends, which lost 0 bases and 7 bases, there was a span of 19 bases. This CDR3 is 17 amino acids long. From germline, CDR1 is LGHNA and CDR2 YSLEER. The CDR3 coding sequence is TGCGCCAGCAGCCAAGAAGCTAGGGGGAGCTTTCGGAATGAGCAGTTCTTC. Translating gives CASSQEARGSFRNEQFF.

The rearrangement uses TRBV5-1 and TRBJ1-4; D is perhaps TRBD1 (5 bases). V lost 4 bases, J lost 8 bases, and 21 bases lay in between. The CDR3 has 16 amino acids. Germline V gene data show CDR1 as SGHRS and CDR2 as YFSETQ. The CDR3 DNA is TGCGCCAGCAGCGGGACGGCAGGGATGGGTTACGAAAAACTGTTTTTT. This translates into CASSGTAGMGYEKLFF.

The chain has TRBV5-4 and TRBJ2-7, with no clear D. The V end was cut by 2 bases, the J end by 5 bases, with 8 bases between. The CDR3 contains 12 residues. The germline V gene encodes CDR1 SGHNT and CDR2 YYREEE (reference sequence). CDR3 DNA sequence: TGTGCCAGCAGCTTTGGCGCCGACGAGCAGTACTTC. Translated, it gives CASSFGADEQYF.

The genes are TRBV7-2 and TRBJ1-5; unclear D gene. The V end lost 1 base, the J end lost 6 bases, and 13 bases lay between the germline ends. Germline values: CDR1 SGHTA, CDR2 FQGNSA. The CDR3 is made up of 15 amino acids. DNA of the CDR3: TGTGCCAGCAGCTTAGATTTTCGCACGGGTCAGCCCCAGCATTTT. Protein sequence: CASSLDFRTGQPQHF.

Points on this clone: Additional DNA sequences in this sample encode the identical CDR3. This rearrangement joins TRBV5-4 to TRBJ2-3; TRBD2 is a possible D gene (5 bases). The CDR3 length is 14 residues. Trimming shortened V by 0 bases and J by 2 bases, and 7 bases separated the two germline ends. CDR1 SGHNT and CDR2 YYREEE come from the germline V gene (reference sequence). The CDR3 bases are TGTGCCAGCAGCTTGGAGCTAGCCACAGATACGCAGTATTTT. Its protein is CASSLELATDTQYF.

CDR3 sequence reads: CASSFVVVAGDTQYF. CDR3 nucleotide sequence: TGTGCCAGCAGCTTTGTGGTGGTAGCGGGAGATACGCAGTATTTT. The chain couples TRBV5-6 to TRBJ2-3; 7 bases are a match to TRBD2. Germline CDR1 and CDR2: SGHDT and YYEEEE. There are 15 residues in the CDR3. Trimming at V came to 2 bases and at J to 5 bases, leaving 8 bases not matched to a gene. The whole variable domain, filled in from reference TRBV5-6 and TRBJ2-3, reads DAGVTQSPTHLIKTRGQQVTLRCSPKSGHDTVSWYQQALGQGPQFIFQYYEEEERQRGNFPDRFSGHQFPNYSSELNVNALLLGDSALYLCASSFVVVAGDTQYFGPGTRLTVL.

V usage is TRBV7-9 and J usage is TRBJ1-5; 7 positions match TRBD1. The V gene's germline CDR1 is SEHNR and CDR2 FQNEAQ (reference sequence). The CDR3 loop spans 15 amino acids. Losses at the gene ends were 1 base for V and 4 bases for J; bases not matched to a gene: 4. The CDR3 here is CASSLEAGGNQPQHF. In DNA, the CDR3 is TGTGCCAGCAGCTTAGAGGCAGGGGGAAATCAGCCCCAGCATTTT.

The rearrangement links TRBV7-3 to TRBJ2-3; possibly TRBD1 or TRBD2 for D (5 bases each). Per germline, CDR1 SGHTA and CDR2 FQGTGA. CDR3 length: 14 residues. With 5 bases removed from V and 2 bases from J, the gap between germline ends came to 11 bases. As DNA, the CDR3 is TGTGCCAGCAGCCCCCCGGGGCTCACAGATACGCAGTATTTT. This encodes CASSPPGLTDTQYF.

The CDR3 bases are TGCGCCAGCAGCTTGGTTTCAGTTGAGACCCAGTACTTC. Amino acids: CASSLVSVETQYF. The genes are TRBV5-1 and TRBJ2-5, with no clear D. Germline-derived CDR1 and CDR2 are SGHRS and YFSETQ. The CDR3 is 13 residues long. V dropped 0 bases and J dropped 5 bases, with 8 bases sitting between them.

This clone appeared once. This chain connects TRBV5-1 to TRBJ2-3, with 15 positions matching TRBD2. Germline V CDR1 and CDR2: SGHRS, YFSETQ. V lost 4 bases to trimming and J lost 4 bases; unmatched junction nucleotides: 4. CDR3 size: 16 residues. In nucleotides, the CDR3 is TGCGCCAGCAGCCCGGGACTAGCGGGAGGTTCAGATACGCAGTATTTT. Residues: CASSPGLAGGSDTQYF.

This CDR3 reads CASSFVRGGSYEQYF. The DNA for the CDR3 is TGTGCCAGCAGCTTTGTCAGGGGAGGATCCTACGAGCAGTACTTC. The V call is TRBV7-9, the J call TRBJ2-7; D possibly matches TRBD1 or TRBD2 (6 bases each). Per germline, CDR1 SEHNR and CDR2 FQNEAQ (reference sequence). CDR3 size: 15 residues. V was cut by 3 bases and J by 1 base, with 13 bases left in between.

This sequence joins TRBV11-2 and TRBJ2-1; 7 nucleotides match TRBD2. CDR3 length: 14 residues. The V gene's germline CDR1 is SGHAT and CDR2 FQNNGV. The V gene end was trimmed by 6 bases and the J gene end by 11 bases; junction bases not matched to a gene: 13. CDR3 sequence (DNA): TGTGCCAGCAGACACTATCAAGCGGGATTCAAGCAGTTCTTC. The encoded protein is CASRHYQAGFKQFF.

Comment on this clone: Other DNA sequences from this sample encode an identical CDR3 as well. The gene calls are TRBV9 and TRBJ2-7; D remains ambiguous. Germline lookup yields CDR1 SGDLS and CDR2 YYNGEE. The CDR3 runs to 13 residues. Trimming cost V 0 bases and J 5 bases, with 9 bases left between them. The CDR3 loop reads CASSVVGSHEQYF. Written as DNA, the CDR3 is TGTGCCAGCAGCGTAGTCGGTTCTCACGAGCAGTACTTC.

The chain uses TRBV9 and TRBJ1-1; D not resolved. V was clipped by 4 bases and J by 5 bases, with 15 bases between them. The CDR3 is made up of 14 amino acids. Germline V gene lookup returns CDR1 SGDLS and CDR2 YYNGEE. The CDR3 reads CASSPGWRRTEAFF. CDR3 coding DNA: TGTGCCAGCAGCCCCGGGTGGAGGCGGACTGAAGCTTTCTTT. Drawing the rest from reference TRBV9 and TRBJ1-1, the complete variable domain is DSGVTQTPKHLITATGQRVTLRCSPRSGDLSVYWYQQSLDQGLQFLIQYYNGEERAKGNILERFSAQQFPDLHSELNLSSLELGDSALYFCASSPGWRRTEAFFGQGTRLTVV.